The present TCR beta chain was sequenced within a study of cytomegalovirus exposure and HLA in healthy donors. Broader study findings: Relative to the roughly 690-donor mean, N-insertions were reportedly fewer in an Asian-associated ancestry cluster in a later analysis. Sequencing likely produced, as an artifact, a cluster of highly shared sequence variants.

Regarding donors, all were healthy bone marrow donors. The CDR3 length is 14 residues. Germline-derived CDR1 and CDR2 are SGHRS and YFSETQ. V shed 3 bases and J shed 4 bases, with 14 bases lying between them. Notes on this clone: What it recognizes is unknown.

Amplification used 60 Vbeta primers and 13 Jbeta primers. Assay: immunoSEQ multiplex PCR; the TCRdb copy retains only in-frame clones and omits some. The sample has over 150,000 clones; around 86% are singletons. The sample was PBMCs. This TCR was sampled from a man aged 50 to 60 in good health and CMV-seronegative. The V gene is TRBV5-1, the J gene TRBJ2-7, with D possibly matching TRBD1 (6 bases). The CDR3, as DNA: TGCGCCAGCAGCTCAAACTTACAGGGTTACGAGCAGTACTTC. Protein: CASSSNLQGYEQYF. Filled out from reference TRBV5-1 and TRBJ2-7, the complete variable domain reads KAGVTQTPRYLIKTRGQQVTLSCSPISGHRSVSWYQQTPGQGLQFLFEYFSETQRNKGNFPGRFSGRQFSNSRSEMNVSTLELGDSALYLCASSSNLQGYEQYFGPGTRLTVT.